These 3 T cell receptor beta chains share one sample of origin, sequenced in a study of shared clonotypes between healthy human individuals (dated by TCRdb to the early 2020s). Libraries were made using the immunoSEQ multiplex PCR assay. The table comes from immuneACCESS by way of TCRdb, which keeps in-frame sequences with V and J called. Part of the clones is missing from these tables; in studies checked, under half for an unresolved V gene and the rest for unknown reasons. The sample table contains approximately 82,000 clones; only one count was recorded for roughly two thirds of them. Roughly 49% of the sample belongs to the ten largest clones. The sample was memory CD8+ T cells sorted from blood. The cell subset or site label, as the study defines it: CD45RO+ cells pooled with CCR7-negative TemRA cells. The receptors were sampled from a man in his thirties or forties in good health.

This clone was detected a few times. The chain joins TRBV6-5 to TRBJ1-1; 8 bases are a match to TRBD1. The CDR3 contains 13 residues. Unmatched junction bases numbered 4, after V lost 6 bases and J lost 4 bases. Germline V CDR1 and CDR2: MNHEY, SVGAGI. Written as DNA, the CDR3 is TGTGCCAGCAGCCACAGGGGGACCACTGAAGCTTTCTTT. It codes for CASSHRGTTEAFF.

CDR3 sequence (DNA): TGCGCCAGCAGCCAAGATCTTACCTATTTTGTGGATGGCTACACCTTC. This translates into CASSQDLTYFVDGYTF. The chain employs TRBV4-1 and TRBJ1-2; D is ambiguous. This CDR3 contains 16 residues. CDR1 and CDR2 (germline): MGHRA, YSYEKL. The V end was cut by 0 bases, the J end by 6 bases, with 17 bases between.

The gene calls are TRBV5-6 and TRBJ2-3; D is uncertain. Germline V gene data show CDR1 as SGHDT and CDR2 as YYEEEE. The V gene lost 10 bases and the J gene lost 1 base, with 13 bases spanning the gap. The CDR3 sequence is 13 residues long. The CDR3 nucleotides are TGTGCCGCCACCTTGGCAGGCACAGATACGCAGTATTTT. Translation: CAATLAGTDTQYF.